This T cell receptor (beta chain) was profiled in a study of a mutant IDH1 vaccine in newly diagnosed glioma. About the study: Sex distribution of treated patients was approximately 60% male and roughly 38% female; mean age was 40.4 years.

As to this clone: Its antigen is not known.

Whole-study results and caveats: Changes to the top peripheral T cell clonotypes appeared unrelated to pseudoprogression.

Regarding time point: week 11, during vaccination. Topical imiquimod accompanied each vaccine dose, which consisted of 300 ug of mutant IDH1 20-mer peptide. Astrocytomas found in donors were new, WHO grade 3 or 4, IDH1-mutant and ATRX-lost. The data were produced by immunoSEQ multiplex PCR, yet TCRdb's version contains in-frame clones alone and is incomplete. The sample holds around 57,000 clones; around nine tenths are singletons and the top ten take approximately 1.9%. V was clipped by 0 bases and J by 1 base, with 3 bases between them. The CDR3 is 13 residues long. The V gene's germline CDR1 is SGHTA and CDR2 FQGTGA.

Material: PBMCs, obtained from a glioma patient whose treatment included an IDH1 peptide vaccine. V gene TRBV7-3 combines with J gene TRBJ2-5; D is unclear. The receptor was derived from a man in his forties or fifties with glioma. CDR3: CASSLTPQETQYF. The CDR3 DNA sequence: TGTGCCAGCAGCTTAACCCCCCAAGAGACCCAGTACTTC.